Listed here are 28 T cell receptor beta chains from one sample, sequenced in a study of Ad26.COV2.S vaccination and SARS-CoV-2 variants. The treatment is: roughly 18 received Ad26.COV2.S at low or high dose, single or two shots; 5 received placebo; per-sample allocation not given. Collection of the samples took place on day 63 after the first injection of vaccine or placebo. Assay used: immunoSEQ multiplex PCR; TCRdb lists only in-frame clones, some missing. The profile shows around 320,000 clones, about 86% of them singletons. Source: peripheral blood, taken in a trial of Ad26.COV2.S vaccine versus placebo. The receptors shown here come from a person between 18 and 60 years old who received the Ad26.COV2.S COVID-19 vaccine or a placebo.

The rearrangement uses TRBV27 and TRBJ1-4, with 7 bases aligning to TRBD1. J lost 10 bases, V lost 5 bases, and 10 bases had no gene match. The CDR3 runs 14 residues. Germline V CDR1 and CDR2: MNHEY, SMNVEV (reference sequence). The chain's CDR3 is CASSVDRYLGKLFF. CDR3 DNA sequence: TGTGCCAGCAGTGTGGACAGGTATTTGGGAAAACTGTTTTTT.

The chain carries TRBV6-5 and TRBJ1-5; D unresolved. The CDR3 length is 14 residues. V was pared by 6 bases and J by 1 base, with 10 bases between. Germline assignment: CDR1 MNHEY and CDR2 SVGAGI. The CDR3 DNA follows: TGTGCCAGCAGCCCCTACAGCAGCAATCAGCCCCAGCATTTT. Its protein is CASSPYSSNQPQHF.

This CDR3 reads CASNSHHRAPYEQYF. The CDR3 region has the DNA TGTGCCAGCAATTCGCACCACAGAGCCCCCTACGAGCAGTACTTC. The chain is built from TRBV6-5 and TRBJ2-7; D is ambiguous. The CDR3 contains 15 residues. The V end lost 7 bases, the J end lost 2 bases, and 18 bases lay between the germline ends. The germline CDR1 and CDR2 sequences are MNHEY and SVGAGI.

J is TRBJ2-2 and V is TRBV2; the match to TRBD1 covers 9 bases. The CDR3 has 15 residues. The J segment lost 6 bases and the V segment lost 4 bases, leaving 6 bases of the junction unmatched. CDR1 is SNHLY, CDR2 FYNNEI, per germline. CDR3 sequence: CASSVQGARAGELFF. The CDR3 bases are TGTGCCAGCAGTGTACAGGGGGCGCGGGCCGGGGAGCTGTTTTTT.

The gene calls are TRBV27 and TRBJ1-1; 7 bases match TRBD1. Trimming removed 6 bases from V and 3 bases from J; junction bases left unmatched: 16. Germline-derived CDR1 and CDR2 are MNHEY and SMNVEV (reference sequence). The CDR3 length is 17 residues. The CDR3 DNA reads as TGTGCCAGCAGATTCTCTTCGGGGTATGGGACAGACACTGAAGCTTTCTTT. Amino acids: CASRFSSGYGTDTEAFF.

This chain uses TRBV19 with TRBJ1-2; weak D call: TRBD1 (6 bases). This CDR3 is 14 amino acids long. V gave up 3 bases and J gave up 4 bases, with 12 bases separating them. Germline assignment: CDR1 LNHDA and CDR2 SQIVND (reference sequence). The CDR3 loop reads CASSIRGEIYGYTF. The CDR3 DNA reads as TGTGCCAGTAGTATTAGGGGGGAAATCTATGGCTACACCTTC.

This clone was observed a few times. J is TRBJ1-1 and V is TRBV6-2 or TRBV6-3, with 8 bases aligning to TRBD1. Germline V CDR1 and CDR2: MNHEY, SVGEGT. The CDR3 consists of 16 residues. V lost 0 bases to trimming and J lost 6 bases; unmatched junction nucleotides: 9. As DNA, the CDR3 is TGTGCCAGCAGTTACTCGAATCCAGGGGGCTTCGCTGAAGCTTTCTTT. This translates into CASSYSNPGGFAEAFF.

This sequence joins TRBV4-3 and TRBJ1-4; TRBD1 is a possible D gene (6 bases). Trimming cost V 5 bases and J 8 bases, with 9 bases left between them. CDR3 length: 12 amino acids. Germline V gene sequence: CDR1 LGHNA, CDR2 YSLEER. CDR3 residues: CASSDDREKLFF. The CDR3 DNA sequence: TGCGCCAGCAGCGACGACAGGGAAAAACTGTTTTTT.

This clone has a handful of counts. V and J are TRBV7-9 and TRBJ2-7; 8 bases align to TRBD1. The ends lost 1 base at V and 7 bases at J; junction bases unmatched: 9. Germline CDR1 is SEHNR and CDR2 is FQNEAQ (reference sequence). The CDR3 is 15 amino acids. The DNA for the CDR3 is TGTGCCAGCAGCTTAGACGGACAGGGTACGGAGGAGCAGTACTTC. Amino acid sequence: CASSLDGQGTEEQYF.

This rearrangement joins TRBV5-6 to TRBJ1-1; TRBD1 matches at 8 bases. V was clipped by 7 bases and J by 4 bases; unmatched bases: 12. The CDR3 loop spans 15 amino acids. Germline CDR1 is SGHDT and CDR2 is YYEEEE. CDR3 bases: TGTGCCAGCGCCGGTACGTTACAGGGGGGCACTGAAGCTTTCTTT. Residues: CASAGTLQGGTEAFF. The full variable domain, with the rest looked up from reference TRBV5-6 and TRBJ1-1, is DAGVTQSPTHLIKTRGQQVTLRCSPKSGHDTVSWYQQALGQGPQFIFQYYEEEERQRGNFPDRFSGHQFPNYSSELNVNALLLGDSALYLCASAGTLQGGTEAFFGQGTRLTVV.

This clone was counted between two and nine times. V and J are TRBV7-9 and TRBJ1-2; D remains ambiguous. CDR1 is SEHNR and CDR2 is FQNEAQ in the germline V gene (reference sequence). V dropped 1 base and J dropped 2 bases, with 11 bases sitting between them. The CDR3 is 15 residues long. CDR3 in amino acids: CASSLGQSLNYGYTF. CDR3 sequence (DNA): TGTGCCAGCAGCTTAGGCCAGTCATTGAACTATGGCTACACCTTC.

The chain links TRBV4-3 to TRBJ2-2; 8 bases fit TRBD1. V was clipped by 0 bases and J by 3 bases; unmatched bases: 12. The CDR3 runs 19 residues. CDR1 is LGHNA, CDR2 YSLEER, per germline. For the CDR3, the DNA is TGCGCCAGCAGCCAAGATCCCCCAGGGGGCTGGCTGTACACCGGGGAGCTGTTTTTT. This translates into CASSQDPPGGWLYTGELFF.

The J gene is TRBJ2-5, the V gene TRBV6-5; 8 bases agree with TRBD2. The CDR3 has 13 amino acids. CDR1 MNHEY and CDR2 SVGAGI come from the germline V gene. Trimming at V came to 4 bases and at J to 4 bases, leaving 2 bases not matched to a gene. CDR3 in DNA: TGTGCCAGCAGTTCGGGGGGGGGAGAGACCCAGTACTTC. Translating gives CASSSGGGETQYF.

V and J are TRBV2 and TRBJ1-1; 8 bases are shared with TRBD1. The CDR3 extends over 15 amino acids. Germline V CDR1 and CDR2: SNHLY, FYNNEI. J lost 3 bases, V lost 10 bases, and 13 bases had no gene match. This CDR3 reads CAKSPPGTGDTEAFF. The DNA of the CDR3 is TGTGCCAAATCCCCCCCCGGGACAGGAGACACTGAAGCTTTCTTT.

The chain couples TRBV7-2 to TRBJ1-4; no firm D call. The V gene's germline CDR1 is SGHTA and CDR2 FQGNSA. V lost 6 bases to trimming and J lost 5 bases, with 19 bases between them. The CDR3 extends over 16 amino acids. CDR3 residues: CASSLLWGKRNEKLFF. The DNA for the CDR3 is TGTGCCAGCAGTCTACTGTGGGGAAAGCGAAATGAAAAACTGTTTTTT.

V usage is TRBV2 and J usage is TRBJ1-1; unclear D gene. V was shortened by 5 bases and J by 10 bases, with 20 bases between the two germline ends. Germline CDR1 reads SNHLY; CDR2 reads FYNNEI. The CDR3 runs to 14 residues. As DNA, the CDR3 is TGTGCCAGCAGTCCAGAGGGAATCCTGGCGGGAGCTTTCTTT. Protein sequence: CASSPEGILAGAFF.

V gene TRBV19 combines with J gene TRBJ2-2, with 7 positions matching TRBD1. Per germline, CDR1 LNHDA and CDR2 SQIVND (reference sequence). Losses at the gene ends were 6 bases for V and 0 bases for J; bases not matched to a gene: 13. The CDR3 is 18 residues long. The CDR3 reads CASSIPTGVRSNTGELFF. The CDR3 DNA is TGTGCCAGTAGCATTCCCACAGGGGTGCGTTCGAACACCGGGGAGCTGTTTTTT.

The CDR3 loop is CASRPRGTDTQYF. CDR3 nucleotide sequence: TGTGCCAGCCGACCCAGGGGCACAGATACGCAGTATTTT. The chain joins TRBV19 to TRBJ2-3, with D possibly matching TRBD1 (5 bases). Germline V gene sequence: CDR1 LNHDA, CDR2 SQIVND (reference sequence). The V end lost 9 bases, the J end lost 1 base, and 11 bases lay between the germline ends. CDR3 size: 13 residues.

The chain combines TRBV6-5 with TRBJ1-6, with D maybe TRBD1 (5 bases). Germline loops: CDR1 MNHEY, CDR2 SVGAGI. The CDR3 runs to 15 residues. V lost 5 bases, J lost 3 bases, and 11 bases lay in between. In DNA form, the CDR3 reads TGTGCCAGCAGTATTAGGGGCTTCTATAATTCACCCCTCCACTTT. It specifies CASSIRGFYNSPLHF.

The chain recombines TRBV5-4 with TRBJ1-3; the match to TRBD1 covers 7 bases. V shed 6 bases, J shed 2 bases, and the junction held 5 bases outside the gene matches. CDR1 is SGHNT and CDR2 is YYREEE in the germline V gene (reference sequence). CDR3 size: 14 residues. The CDR3 reads CASNEGAPGNTIYF. The CDR3 region has the DNA TGTGCCAGCAACGAGGGGGCACCTGGAAACACCATATATTTT.

V gene TRBV4-3 combines with J gene TRBJ1-4; D uncertain. The CDR3 is 14 residues long. Germline values: CDR1 LGHNA, CDR2 YSLEER. V was trimmed by 4 bases and J by 11 bases, leaving 17 bases between them. CDR3 DNA: TGCGCCAGCAGCCCCCACGGTGGTGTGATGAAACTGTTTTTT. Amino acids: CASSPHGGVMKLFF.

The V gene is TRBV10-3, the J gene TRBJ2-1, with D perhaps assigned TRBD1 or TRBD2 (5 bases each). Trimming left V 5 bases short and J 1 base short, with 12 bases between. This CDR3 contains 15 residues. From germline, CDR1 is ENHRY and CDR2 SYGVKD. The CDR3, as DNA: TGTGCCATCAGTATCTTGGGGGTATCCTACAATGAGCAGTTCTTC. Protein product: CAISILGVSYNEQFF.

The table lists this clone with a few counts. The chain uses TRBV27 and TRBJ1-2; possibly TRBD1 for D (5 bases). This CDR3 is built from 12 residues. The germline gives CDR1 MNHEY, CDR2 SMNVEV (reference sequence). V dropped 8 bases and J dropped 8 bases, with 15 bases sitting between them. CDR3 nucleotides: TGTGCCAGCGGATCGGGCTGGGGCGGCTACACCTTC. Translating it yields CASGSGWGGYTF.

The J gene is TRBJ2-5, the V gene TRBV7-8; no reliable D call. Trimming took off 5 bases at V and 3 bases at J, with 19 bases between the two ends. The CDR3 is made up of 16 amino acids. The germline V gene has CDR1 SGHVS and CDR2 FQNEAQ. CDR3 residues: CASSQTVGGPKETQYF. In nucleotides, the CDR3 is TGTGCCAGCAGCCAAACGGTGGGTGGGCCCAAAGAGACCCAGTACTTC.

The rearrangement links TRBV7-9 to TRBJ2-7; D possibly corresponds to TRBD2 (5 bases). This CDR3 region has 15 residues. From germline, CDR1 is SEHNR and CDR2 FQNEAQ (reference sequence). Trimming cost V 1 base and J 2 bases, with 12 bases left between them. CDR3 region: CASSLGGLGTYEQYF. The CDR3 DNA reads as TGTGCCAGCAGCTTAGGCGGGTTGGGGACCTACGAGCAGTACTTC.

The rearrangement links TRBV7-9 to TRBJ1-4, with 7 positions matching TRBD1. V was clipped by 5 bases and J by 8 bases; unmatched bases: 14. The CDR3 loop spans 16 amino acids. Germline assignment: CDR1 SEHNR and CDR2 FQNEAQ (reference sequence). The CDR3: CASSKGQVDRGEKLFF. In DNA, the CDR3 is TGTGCCAGCAGCAAAGGACAGGTCGATCGGGGCGAAAAACTGTTTTTT.

V is TRBV5-1 and J is TRBJ2-3; tentatively, D is TRBD1 (6 bases). The V and J ends lost 5 bases and 0 bases respectively, with 13 bases between them. Per the germline V gene, CDR1 is SGHRS and CDR2 is YFSETQ. This CDR3 comprises 15 residues. CDR3 sequence (DNA): TGCGCCAGCAGACTAGGACAGACCAGCACAGATACGCAGTATTTT. Translating it yields CASRLGQTSTDTQYF.

This clone has more than one count but fewer than ten. This rearrangement joins TRBV4-3 to TRBJ1-2; no clear D gene. The CDR3 runs to 14 residues. Germline V gene sequence: CDR1 LGHNA, CDR2 YSLEER. V was clipped by 3 bases and J by 6 bases, with 14 bases between them. Written as DNA, the CDR3 is TGCGCCAGCAGCCATGACGTATCGACCCATGGCTACACCTTC. Translating it yields CASSHDVSTHGYTF.